These 23 T cell receptor beta chains came from one sample sequenced in a study of blood T cell repertoires in COVID-19 (dated by TCRdb to 2020 to 2021). Library prep was done by the immunoSEQ multiplex PCR assay. TCRdb stores this immuneACCESS table with in-frame sequences only. Part of the clones is absent; in the studies checked, under half of the shortfall reflects unresolved V genes, and no reason is known for the rest. In all, the sample holds about 250,000 clones, and 87% of those were seen once. The ten largest account for around 3.3% of the sample. The sequencing input was peripheral blood. The receptor source for this set is a man aged 18 to 30 with active or convalescent COVID-19.

The J gene is TRBJ1-1, the V gene TRBV3-1 (or the pseudogene TRBV3-2); D not resolved. Trimming shortened V by 1 base and J by 5 bases, and 8 bases separated the two germline ends. CDR1 is LGHDT and CDR2 is YNNKEL in the germline V gene (reference sequence). The CDR3 is 13 amino acids. CDR3 region: CASSQVAVTEAFF. CDR3 in DNA: TGTGCCAGCAGCCAAGTGGCGGTAACTGAAGCTTTCTTT.

The chain carries TRBV4-3 and TRBJ1-4; weak D call: TRBD1 (6 bases). Trimming pared 0 bases from V and 7 bases from J, leaving 18 bases between. The CDR3 length is 17 residues. The germline gives CDR1 LGHNA, CDR2 YSLEER. CDR3 sequence: CASSQDSGRGLSEKLFF. The CDR3 DNA is TGCGCCAGCAGCCAAGATAGCGGGCGGGGGCTGAGTGAAAAACTGTTTTTT.

The chain couples TRBV6-4 to TRBJ2-1; D is possibly TRBD2 (5 bases). The ends were cut back, 6 bases at V and 4 bases at J, with 19 bases in the middle. This CDR3 has 16 amino acids. Germline V lookup: CDR1 MRHNA, CDR2 SNTAGT. In DNA form, the CDR3 reads TGTGCCAGCAGCCTATTTGAGGGTTCCCTATACAATGAGCAGTTCTTC. Protein: CASSLFEGSLYNEQFF.

The genes are TRBV24-1 and TRBJ2-1; D is undetermined. Germline values: CDR1 KGHDR, CDR2 SFDVKD. V lost 2 bases and J 10 bases, leaving 11 bases between the germline ends. The CDR3 covers 13 residues. The CDR3 is CATSDSLLVEQFF. CDR3 coding DNA: TGTGCCACCAGTGATTCCCTCTTAGTGGAGCAGTTCTTC.

This clone was recorded once. The chain carries TRBV2 and TRBJ2-2, with 10 bases lining up with TRBD1. CDR3 size: 16 residues. V trimming: 5 bases; J trimming: 4 bases; junction bases outside the gene matches: 7. Germline CDR1 SNHLY, CDR2 FYNNEI. The CDR3 reads CASSQSGTGVTGELFF. The CDR3 coding sequence is TGTGCCAGCAGTCAATCCGGGACAGGGGTCACCGGGGAGCTGTTTTTT.

The J gene is TRBJ1-6, the V gene TRBV19; unclear D gene. This CDR3 spans 13 amino acids. CDR1 is LNHDA and CDR2 is SQIVND in the germline V gene (reference sequence). V shed 3 bases and J shed 10 bases, with 10 bases lying between them. CDR3 in amino acids: CASSMRPVSPLHF. The CDR3 DNA sequence: TGTGCCAGTAGTATGAGGCCTGTCTCACCCCTCCACTTT.

This clone occurred a few times. This chain uses TRBV2 with TRBJ2-2; the D is unclear. The germline gives CDR1 SNHLY, CDR2 FYNNEI. V gave up 1 base and J gave up 5 bases, with 5 bases separating them. CDR3 length: 13 amino acids. The CDR3 region is CASSEVVTGELFF. Here the CDR3 DNA reads TGTGCCAGCAGTGAAGTCGTTACCGGGGAGCTGTTTTTT.

The chain carries TRBV5-6 and TRBJ2-1; 7 bases match TRBD1. This CDR3 spans 15 amino acids. Trimming removed 4 bases from V and 1 base from J; junction bases left unmatched: 5. Germline V gene lookup returns CDR1 SGHDT and CDR2 YYEEEE. The CDR3 coding sequence is TGTGCCAGCAGCCCAGACAGGGTATCCTACAATGAGCAGTTCTTC. Translated, it gives CASSPDRVSYNEQFF.

This clone was observed a single time. V usage is TRBV6-4 and J usage is TRBJ2-1; 7 nucleotides match TRBD2. J lost 9 bases, V lost 4 bases, and 9 bases had no gene match. From germline, CDR1 is MRHNA and CDR2 SNTAGT. CDR3 length: 14 residues. The CDR3 nucleotides are TGTGCCAGCAGTGCAACCGCGGGGGTTGGTGAGCAGTTCTTC. This gives the protein CASSATAGVGEQFF.

This clone was seen a single time. The rearrangement uses TRBV9 and TRBJ2-1; 13 nucleotides line up with TRBD2. The CDR3 extends over 16 amino acids. The J segment lost 7 bases and the V segment lost 1 base, leaving 5 bases of the junction unmatched. CDR1 is SGDLS and CDR2 is YYNGEE in the germline V gene. As DNA, the CDR3 is TGTGCCAGCAGCGTATCGGGACTAGCGGGATTGAATGAGCAGTTCTTC. It codes for CASSVSGLAGLNEQFF.

This sequence joins TRBV2 and TRBJ2-2; D perhaps matches TRBD2 (5 bases). This CDR3 spans 15 amino acids. CDR1 SNHLY and CDR2 FYNNEI come from the germline V gene. With 0 bases removed from V and 5 bases from J, the gap between germline ends came to 10 bases. The CDR3 DNA sequence: TGTGCCAGCAGTGAAGCGCGGACTTCAACCGGGGAGCTGTTTTTT. Amino acids: CASSEARTSTGELFF.

This rearrangement joins TRBV25-1 to TRBJ1-2; 7 bases match TRBD1. With V trimmed by 2 bases and J by 5 bases, 2 bases remained unmatched. The CDR3 sequence is 13 residues long. Germline V CDR1 and CDR2: MGHDK, SYGVNS. The CDR3 is CASSEPTGYGYTF. The CDR3 bases are TGTGCCAGCAGTGAACCGACAGGGTATGGCTACACCTTC.

V gene TRBV19 combines with J gene TRBJ1-2, with D perhaps matching TRBD1 (6 bases). The germline gives CDR1 LNHDA, CDR2 SQIVND (reference sequence). Trimming cost V 4 bases and J 6 bases, with 18 bases left between them. CDR3 length: 15 amino acids. CDR3 DNA sequence: TGTGCCAGTAGTAGGACAACAGGGCTAGTGGATGGCTACACCTTC. Protein: CASSRTTGLVDGYTF. The whole variable domain, remainder taken from reference TRBV19 and TRBJ1-2, is DGGITQSPKYLFRKEGQNVTLSCEQNLNHDAMYWYRQDPGQGLRLIYYSQIVNDFQKGDIAEGYSVSREKKESFPLTVTSAQKNPTAFYLCASSRTTGLVDGYTFGSGTRLTVV.

The chain joins TRBV4-1 to TRBJ2-7, with D possibly TRBD2 on 7 matching bases. The CDR3 is 15 residues long. V shed 3 bases and J shed 7 bases, with 19 bases lying between them. Germline V gives CDR1 MGHRA, CDR2 YSYEKL. The CDR3 nucleotides are TGCGCCAGCAGCCACCCAGGGGAGGGACCGCGGGAGCAGTACTTC. Translated, it gives CASSHPGEGPREQYF.

For the CDR3, the DNA is TGTGCCAGTAGTATAGATATGTTGTCGTTGCACAGTGAAGCTTTCTTT. Amino acid sequence: CASSIDMLSLHSEAFF. J is TRBJ1-1 and V is TRBV19; D remains ambiguous. V was shortened by 0 bases and J by 7 bases, with 18 bases between the two germline ends. The CDR3 contains 16 residues. The germline CDR1 and CDR2 sequences are LNHDA and SQIVND (reference sequence).

This clone was recorded once. This chain joins TRBV5-1 and TRBJ2-1; 7 nucleotides match TRBD2. There are 14 residues in the CDR3. J was trimmed by 5 bases and V by 4 bases; bases with no gene match: 6. The germline CDR1 and CDR2 sequences are SGHRS and YFSETQ. The CDR3 DNA follows: TGCGCCAGCAGCAACGGACTAGTGAACAATGAGCAGTTCTTC. Encoded protein: CASSNGLVNNEQFF.

This clone appeared once. V gene TRBV7-9 combines with J gene TRBJ1-1; D remains unclear. This CDR3 has 15 residues. Germline V gives CDR1 SEHNR, CDR2 FQNEAQ (reference sequence). V lost 0 bases to trimming and J lost 3 bases, with 11 bases between them. As DNA, the CDR3 is TGTGCCAGCAGCTTAGCTCCGACAACCCACACTGAAGCTTTCTTT. It specifies CASSLAPTTHTEAFF.

V and J are TRBV28 and TRBJ1-5, with a weak D call TRBD1 (5 bases). CDR1 is MDHEN, CDR2 SYDVKM, per germline. With 3 bases removed from V and 3 bases from J, the gap between germline ends came to 12 bases. This CDR3 has 15 amino acids. The CDR3 sequence is CASSFRPGFNQPQHF. The CDR3 nucleotides read TGTGCCAGCAGTTTTAGGCCAGGGTTCAATCAGCCCCAGCATTTT.

The chain recombines TRBV27 with TRBJ2-7; no reliable D call. The CDR3 contains 13 residues. V was pared by 0 bases and J by 6 bases, with 9 bases between. Germline values: CDR1 MNHEY, CDR2 SMNVEV (reference sequence). The DNA of the CDR3 is TGTGCCAGCAGTTTATCCCTTGCGGCCGAGCAGTACTTC. This encodes CASSLSLAAEQYF.

The chain employs TRBV25-1 and TRBJ2-2; D not certain. The V gene's germline CDR1 is MGHDK and CDR2 SYGVNS. The CDR3 totals 13 residues. Trimming pared 5 bases from V and 5 bases from J, leaving 9 bases between. The CDR3 is CASSLLLTGELFF. CDR3 nucleotides: TGTGCCAGCAGTTTATTGTTGACCGGGGAGCTGTTTTTT.

This rearrangement joins TRBV6-5 to TRBJ1-1; maybe TRBD1 (6 bases). Germline lookup yields CDR1 MNHEY and CDR2 SVGAGI. There are 14 residues in the CDR3. Trimming removed 1 base from V and 7 bases from J, with 13 bases in between. CDR3 sequence: CASSYLGGRNEAFF. The CDR3 nucleotides read TGTGCCAGCAGTTACTTGGGGGGGCGTAATGAAGCTTTCTTT.

The J gene is TRBJ2-3, the V gene TRBV4-3; TRBD2 matches 12 bases. J lost 2 bases, V lost 3 bases, and 6 bases had no gene match. This CDR3 comprises 17 residues. Germline V gene sequence: CDR1 LGHNA, CDR2 YSLEER. As DNA, the CDR3 is TGCGCCAGCAGCCAGTCCGGGACTAGCGGGTTCACAGATACGCAGTATTTT. Amino acid sequence: CASSQSGTSGFTDTQYF.

In this sample, this clone turned up once. The CDR3 loop reads CASIPGQGLMNTEAFF. CDR3 DNA: TGCGCCAGTATCCCGGGACAGGGGCTTATGAACACTGAAGCTTTCTTT. The chain has TRBV5-1 and TRBJ1-1; 10 bases agree with TRBD1. The V and J ends lost 8 bases and 0 bases, in that order; junction bases with no gene match: 10. CDR3 size: 16 residues. CDR1 SGHRS and CDR2 YFSETQ come from the germline V gene.